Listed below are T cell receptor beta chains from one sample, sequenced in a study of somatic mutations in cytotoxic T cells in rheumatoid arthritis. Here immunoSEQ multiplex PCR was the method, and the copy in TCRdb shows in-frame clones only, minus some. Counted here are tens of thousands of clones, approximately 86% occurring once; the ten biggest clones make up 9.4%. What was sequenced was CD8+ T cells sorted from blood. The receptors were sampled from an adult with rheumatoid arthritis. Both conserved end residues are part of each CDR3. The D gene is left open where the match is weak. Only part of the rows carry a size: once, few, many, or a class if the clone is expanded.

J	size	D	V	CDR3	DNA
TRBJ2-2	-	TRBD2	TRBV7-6	CASSLGGRAVGELFF	TGTGCCAGCAGCTTAGGCGGGAGGGCCGTCGGGGAGCTGTTTTTT
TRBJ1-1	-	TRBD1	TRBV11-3	CASSGQEGTTEAFF	TGTGCCAGCAGCGGACAGGAGGGCACCACTGAAGCTTTCTTT
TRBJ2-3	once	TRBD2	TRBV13	CASSFAPAGRTDTQYF	TGTGCCAGCAGCTTCGCCCCAGCGGGACGCACAGATACGCAGTATTTT
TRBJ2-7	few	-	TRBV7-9	CASSLGAFYEQYF	TGTGCCAGCAGCTTAGGAGCGTTCTACGAGCAGTACTTC
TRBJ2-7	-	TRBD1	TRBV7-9	CASSFGTGLLYEQYF	TGTGCCAGCAGCTTCGGGACAGGGCTATTATACGAGCAGTACTTC
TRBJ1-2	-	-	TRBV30	CAWSVETGNYGYTF	TGTGCCTGGAGTGTGGAGACAGGAAACTATGGCTACACCTTC
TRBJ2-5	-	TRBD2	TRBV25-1	CASSEIGAGGPGETQYF	TGTGCCAGCAGTGAAATTGGAGCGGGAGGGCCGGGAGAGACCCAGTACTTC
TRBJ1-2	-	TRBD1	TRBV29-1	CSVDPSVDRGLATYGYTF	TGCAGCGTGGACCCTTCCGTGGACAGGGGTTTAGCTACCTATGGCTACACCTTC
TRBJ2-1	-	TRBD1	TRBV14	CASSQLLPGDRGINEQFF	TGTGCCAGCAGCCAACTCCTGCCGGGGGACAGGGGTATAAATGAGCAGTTCTTC
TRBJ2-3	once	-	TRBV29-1	CSVEDLGQGPRTDTQYF	TGCAGCGTTGAAGATCTGGGGCAGGGGCCCCGCACAGATACGCAGTATTTT
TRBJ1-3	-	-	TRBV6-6	CAINLGNTIYF	TGTGCCATCAACCTCGGAAACACCATATATTTT
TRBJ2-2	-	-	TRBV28	CASSLSTGRTGELFF	TGTGCCAGCAGTTTATCGACAGGGAGGACCGGGGAGCTGTTTTTT
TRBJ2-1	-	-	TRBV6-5	CASSPSYGYNEQFF	TGTGCCAGCAGCCCCTCGTACGGTTACAATGAGCAGTTCTTC
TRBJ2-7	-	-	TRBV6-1	CASSEFRVLEQYF	TGTGCCAGCAGTGAATTCAGGGTACTGGAGCAGTACTTC
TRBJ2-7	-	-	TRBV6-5	CASSSVEGLADEQYF	TGTGCCAGCAGTTCCGTCGAGGGCTTAGCGGACGAGCAGTACTTC
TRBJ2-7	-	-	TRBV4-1	CASSQEVQPYEQYF	TGCGCCAGCAGCCAAGAGGTACAACCCTACGAGCAGTACTTC
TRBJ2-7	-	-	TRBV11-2	CASSLGLTGYGREDYEQYF	TGTGCCAGCAGCTTAGGACTAACGGGGTATGGGAGAGAGGACTACGAGCAGTACTTC
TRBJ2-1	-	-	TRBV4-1	CASSQTSYNEQFF	TGCGCCAGCAGCCAAACTAGTTACAATGAGCAGTTCTTC
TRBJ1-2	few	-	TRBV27	CASSLSQGLGYGYTF	TGTGCCAGCAGTTTATCGCAGGGCTTGGGCTATGGCTACACCTTC
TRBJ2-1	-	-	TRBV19	CASRTDSNDEQFF	TGTGCCAGTAGGACTGACAGTAACGATGAGCAGTTCTTC
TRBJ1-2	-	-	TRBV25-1	CASSELLAGNRNGYTF	TGTGCCAGCAGTGAGCTGTTAGCAGGGAACAGAAACGGCTACACCTTC
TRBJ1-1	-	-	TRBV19	CASSTFLLQTLNTEAFF	TGTGCCAGTAGTACTTTCCTACTACAGACTCTGAACACTGAAGCTTTCTTT
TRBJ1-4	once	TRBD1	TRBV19	CATQDRGVGKLFF	TGTGCCACACAGGACAGGGGCGTAGGAAAACTGTTTTTT